A single sample is the source of the 31 T cell receptor beta chains below, sequenced in a study of T-cell reconstitution after alpha-beta-depleted transplantation in children. For TCRbeta, the library was prepared with unique molecular identifiers. A single record per CDR3 protein comes from TCRdb applying MiXCR to the PCR reads. Of about 58,000 distinct CDR3 sequences detected, 35% to 55% appear once; the ten largest clones hold 95% to 98%. Specimen: PBMCs, mostly from graft donor cells, collected 360 days after TCRalphabeta/CD19-depleted stem cell transplant. The receptors shown here come from a male patient under 18 who had a stem cell transplant for acute lymphoblastic leukemia, so the T cells may come from the graft donor.

This chain links TRBV27 with TRBJ2-1, with TRBD2 as a possible D gene (6 bases). V lost 2 bases and J lost 6, with 8 bases in between. From germline, CDR1 is MNHEY and CDR2 SMNVEV (reference sequence). This CDR3 is 13 amino acids long. In DNA, the CDR3 is TGTGCCAGCAGTTTAACGGGACTCAATGAGCAGTTCTTC. It translates to CASSLTGLNEQFF.

J is TRBJ2-4 and V is TRBV7-9, with TRBD1 matching 12 bases. Germline values: CDR1 SEHNR, CDR2 FQNEAQ (reference sequence). V shed 5 bases and J 3 bases; nucleotides not matched to a gene: 5. The CDR3 loop spans 16 amino acids. In DNA form, the CDR3 reads TGTGCCAGCAGCCCCGGGACAGGGGGCGTCAAAAACATTCAGTACTTC. It encodes CASSPGTGGVKNIQYF.

This clonotype turned up a few times. The CDR3 nucleotides read TGTGCCAGCAGCGATTGGGACGGAGAGACCCAGTACTTC. Protein sequence: CASSDWDGETQYF. The chain is built from TRBV9 and TRBJ2-5, with D perhaps being TRBD1 or TRBD2 (5 bases each). This CDR3 contains 13 residues. Germline CDR1 SGDLS, CDR2 YYNGEE. Between the trimmed V and J ends, which lost 3 bases and 4 bases, there was a span of 10 bases.

The rearrangement uses TRBV5-1 and TRBJ2-6; D ambiguous. The CDR3 totals 19 residues. In germline, CDR1 is SGHRS, CDR2 YFSETQ. V was cut by 0 bases and J by 1 base, with 17 bases left in between. The CDR3 bases are TGCGCCAGCAGCTTGGTTAGGGCCTCTCTCCTGTCTGGGGCCAACGTCCTGACTTTC. It encodes CASSLVRASLLSGANVLTF.

This chain connects TRBV27 to TRBJ2-6, with D tentatively TRBD2 (5 bases). The germline V gene encodes CDR1 MNHEY and CDR2 SMNVEV (reference sequence). V dropped 0 bases and J dropped 3 bases, with 9 bases sitting between them. There are 16 residues in the CDR3. DNA for the CDR3: TGTGCCAGCAGTTTATCGGCAAGCGGTGGGGCCAACGTCCTGACTTTC. It specifies CASSLSASGGANVLTF. Combining the CDR3 with reference TRBV27 and TRBJ2-6 gives the whole variable domain EAQVTQNPRYLITVTGKKLTVTCSQNMNHEYMSWYRQDPGLGLRQIYYSMNVEVTDKGDVPEGYKVSRKEKRNFPLILESPSPNQTSLYFCASSLSASGGANVLTFGAGSRLTVL.

A word on this clonotype: The conserved final phenylalanine or tryptophan is absent from the CDR3, which likely points to a read error. V is TRBV12-3 or TRBV12-4 and J is TRBJ2-2; D unclear. Trimming removed 2 bases at V and 4 bases at J, with 14 bases between. The CDR3 totals 16 residues. CDR3 sequence (DNA): TGTGCCAGCAGTTTAATCCTGAGCCTAGTCACCGGGGAGCTGTTTTGT. Protein: CASSLILSLVTGELFC.

V is TRBV11-2 and J is TRBJ2-5, with TRBD2 matching over 8 bases. The J segment lost 4 bases and the V segment lost 3 bases, leaving 4 bases of the junction unmatched. Looked up from germline, CDR1 is SGHAT and CDR2 is FQNNGV. This CDR3 region has 14 residues. DNA for the CDR3: TGTGCCAGCAGCTTCTACGGGAGGGGAGAGACCCAGTACTTC. It is translated as CASSFYGRGETQYF.

The V gene is TRBV27, the J gene TRBJ2-1; D call uncertain. Germline V gene sequence: CDR1 MNHEY, CDR2 SMNVEV (reference sequence). The CDR3 is 13 amino acids. V lost 6 bases to trimming and J lost 5 bases, with 11 bases between them. The CDR3 here is CASSPFGHNEQFF. In DNA, the CDR3 is TGTGCCAGCAGCCCCTTCGGACACAATGAGCAGTTCTTC.

This clonotype turned up a few times. V usage is TRBV4-1 and J usage is TRBJ2-6; 8 bases are shared with TRBD1. Unmatched junction bases numbered 10, after V lost 9 bases and J lost 0 bases. Germline V gene sequence: CDR1 MGHRA, CDR2 YSYEKL. The CDR3 extends over 17 amino acids. The CDR3: CASLPGQVSSGANVLTF. In nucleotides, the CDR3 is TGCGCCAGTCTTCCGGGACAGGTCAGCTCTGGGGCCAACGTCCTGACTTTC.

This chain joins TRBV7-3 and TRBJ2-1; no reliable D call. The CDR3 runs to 15 residues. V was cut by 0 bases and J by 0 bases, with 6 bases left in between. The germline gives CDR1 SGHTA, CDR2 FQGTGA. The CDR3 DNA is TGTGCCAGCAGCTTAACGGTGGGCTCCTACAATGAGCAGTTCTTC. It codes for CASSLTVGSYNEQFF.

This clonotype was seen just once. The J gene is TRBJ1-5, the V gene TRBV12-2; the D call in the table, TRBD1, was not verified against the DNA. TRBV12-2 is designated a pseudogene. The CDR3 runs to 15 residues. The CDR3 here is CASRTLGQGDQPQHF. The CDR3 DNA reads TGTGCAAGTCGCACCCTGGGCCAGGGGGATCAGCCCCAGCATTTT.

The chain has TRBV3-1 and TRBJ2-1; D may match TRBD1 or TRBD2 (5 bases each). V lost 0 bases and J 0 bases, leaving 9 bases between the germline ends. Germline V gene sequence: CDR1 LGHDT, CDR2 YNNKEL (reference sequence). The CDR3 contains 16 residues. The CDR3 DNA reads TGTGCCAGCAGCCAAGATCATGGGGGCTCCTACAATGAGCAGTTCTTC. Amino acids: CASSQDHGGSYNEQFF.

CDR3 loop: CSARVTTSGPGYEQFF. In DNA, the CDR3 is TGCAGTGCTAGAGTCACGACTAGCGGGCCGGGGTATGAGCAGTTCTTC. The chain carries TRBV20-1 and TRBJ2-1; TRBD2 matches 10 bases. The junction had 11 bases not matched to a gene; V was cut back by 1 base and J by 8 bases. The germline gives CDR1 DFQATT, CDR2 SNEGSKA (reference sequence). CDR3 length: 16 residues.

The gene calls are TRBV27 and TRBJ2-1; 7 nucleotides align to TRBD1. The junction had 5 bases not matched to a gene; V was cut back by 3 bases and J by 3 bases. The CDR3 runs 15 residues. CDR1 and CDR2 from the germline V gene are MNHEY and SMNVEV (reference sequence). The CDR3 nucleotides are TGTGCCAGCAGTTTCCGGGCAGGGGGCTACAATGAGCAGTTCTTC. Amino acid sequence: CASSFRAGGYNEQFF.

This chain connects TRBV7-8 to TRBJ1-1, with D maybe TRBD1 (5 bases). The CDR3 consists of 15 residues. In germline, CDR1 is SGHVS, CDR2 FQNEAQ. V was trimmed by 5 bases and J by 11 bases, leaving 24 bases between them. CDR3 protein: CASSPAVLGPGSAFF. In DNA, the CDR3 is TGTGCCAGCAGCCCGGCGGTTCTGGGGCCGGGTTCGGCTTTCTTT.

In nucleotides, the CDR3 is TGTGCCAGCAGCCTTCACACAGATACGCAGTATTTT. Residues: CASSLHTDTQYF. The chain employs TRBV12-3 or TRBV12-4 and TRBJ2-3; D is unresolved. Trimming left V 6 bases short and J 2 bases short, with 6 bases between. The CDR3 length is 12 residues.

This rearrangement joins TRBV29-1 to TRBJ2-5; 8 bases are shared with TRBD2. The CDR3 totals 15 residues. Germline V lookup: CDR1 SQVTM, CDR2 ANQGSEA. With 3 bases clipped from V and 1 base from J, the junction kept 7 bases outside the gene matches. CDR3 coding DNA: TGCAGCGTTGAGTGGAGCGGGGGCCTCCAAGAGACCCAGTACTTC. It encodes CSVEWSGGLQETQYF.

This clonotype was seen a few times. The gene calls are TRBV29-1 and TRBJ2-7; maybe TRBD2 (6 bases). V was cut by 4 bases and J by 2 bases, with 12 bases left in between. Germline V gene lookup returns CDR1 SQVTM and CDR2 ANQGSEA. CDR3 length equals 13 residues. The CDR3 is CSVVADAPYEQYF. The DNA for the CDR3 is TGCAGCGTTGTAGCGGACGCACCCTACGAGCAGTACTTC.

The V gene is TRBV5-5, the J gene TRBJ1-5, with 9 nucleotides matching TRBD1. The V and J ends lost 4 bases and 3 bases, in that order; junction bases with no gene match: 5. Germline CDR1 reads SGHKS; CDR2 reads YYEKEE (reference sequence). The CDR3 runs 15 residues. In DNA form, the CDR3 reads TGTGCCAGCAGCACGGGACAGGGTACCAATCAGCCCCAGCATTTT. Residues: CASSTGQGTNQPQHF. The entire variable domain, with the rest obtained from reference TRBV5-5 and TRBJ1-5, is as follows: DAGVTQSPTHLIKTRGQQVTLRCSPISGHKSVSWYQQVLGQGPQFIFQYYEKEERGRGNFPDRFSARQFPNYSSELNVNALLLGDSALYLCASSTGQGTNQPQHFGDGTRLSIL.

The rearrangement joins TRBV5-1 to TRBJ2-7; D gene uncertain. Per the germline V gene, CDR1 is SGHRS and CDR2 is YFSETQ. This CDR3 is built from 11 residues. Trimming took 1 base from V and 5 from J, leaving 4 bases between them. CDR3 sequence (DNA): TGCGCCAGCAGCTTGAAGAACGAGCAGTACTTC. This codes for CASSLKNEQYF.

The V and J genes are TRBV12-3 or TRBV12-4 and TRBJ2-2, with D possibly being TRBD1 (6 bases). The V end lost 4 bases, the J end lost 1 base, and 19 bases lay between the germline ends. The CDR3 runs 18 residues. The CDR3 here is CASSSGTNVIWNTGELFF. The DNA of the CDR3 is TGTGCCAGCAGTTCCGGGACAAATGTGATCTGGAACACCGGGGAGCTGTTTTTT.

This clonotype was counted only a few times. This rearrangement joins TRBV7-9 to TRBJ2-5; TRBD1 matches 7 bases. Looked up from germline, CDR1 is SEHNR and CDR2 is FQNEAQ (reference sequence). The V segment lost 5 bases and the J segment 2 bases; nucleotides outside the gene matches: 5. CDR3 length: 14 residues. CDR3 DNA sequence: TGTGCCAGCAGCAAAGACAGGGAACAAGAGACCCAGTACTTC. This sequence encodes CASSKDREQETQYF.

The chain employs TRBV7-6 and TRBJ2-3, with D perhaps being TRBD1 or TRBD2 (7 bases each). In germline, CDR1 is SGHVS, CDR2 FNYEAQ. The CDR3 is 15 amino acids. V lost 3 bases and J 3 bases, leaving 13 bases between the germline ends. CDR3 nucleotides: TGTGCCAGCAGCTTGGGGCAGGGGGGGACAGATACGCAGTATTTT. It encodes CASSLGQGGTDTQYF.

The chain has TRBV21-1 and TRBJ1-4; the D segment call TRBD1 is taken from the table without a DNA check. TRBV21-1 is a pseudogene locus. The CDR3 sequence is 16 residues long. CDR3 sequence (DNA): TGTGCCAGCAGCAAACTTCTCAGGGACCCCAATGAAAAACTGTTTTTT. Protein: CASSKLLRDPNEKLFF.

J is TRBJ1-5 and V is TRBV12-3 or TRBV12-4; TRBD1 aligns across 9 bases. With V trimmed by 6 bases and J by 7 bases, 7 bases remained unmatched. CDR3 size: 14 residues. The CDR3 region is CASSSDRGKQPQHF. The CDR3 DNA reads TGTGCCAGCAGCTCGGACAGGGGAAAGCAGCCCCAGCATTTT.

This sequence joins TRBV7-8 and TRBJ1-4, with 9 bases matching TRBD1. CDR3 length: 13 amino acids. Trimming removed 4 bases from V and 10 bases from J; junction bases left unmatched: 4. Germline values: CDR1 SGHVS, CDR2 FQNEAQ. CDR3 nucleotide sequence: TGTGCCAGCAGCTCCACAGGGGGCGGAAAACTGTTTTTT. Translation gives CASSSTGGGKLFF.

V is TRBV20-1 and J is TRBJ1-1; no reliable D call. Trimming took off 3 bases at V and 4 bases at J, with 12 bases between the two ends. The CDR3 spans 13 residues. CDR1 is DFQATT and CDR2 is SNEGSKA in the germline V gene (reference sequence). CDR3 nucleotide sequence: TGCAGTGCTAGTCATAGGGTCTTCACTGAAGCTTTCTTT. It encodes CSASHRVFTEAFF.

The J gene is TRBJ2-7, the V gene TRBV7-2, with TRBD1 matching over 8 bases. Germline CDR1 and CDR2: SGHTA and FQGNSA. Losses at the gene ends were 1 base for V and 2 bases for J; bases not matched to a gene: 4. The CDR3 runs 15 residues. In DNA, the CDR3 is TGTGCCAGCAGCTTAGGAGGGACAGGAACCTACGAGCAGTACTTC. It encodes CASSLGGTGTYEQYF.

This clonotype occurred a few times. This rearrangement joins TRBV4-2 to TRBJ1-1, with TRBD1 as a possible D gene (5 bases). The length of the CDR3 is 17 residues. V dropped 4 bases and J dropped 2 bases, with 20 bases sitting between them. CDR1 is LGHNA and CDR2 is YNFKEQ in the germline V gene. The CDR3 region has the DNA TGTGCCAGCAGCCCCCGAGGGGAGGGCGGCTTAAACACTGAAGCTTTCTTT. Protein product: CASSPRGEGGLNTEAFF.

This clonotype was recorded many times. This chain uses TRBV28 with TRBJ2-1, with a possible D match to TRBD2 (6 bases). The CDR3 extends over 13 amino acids. Trimming shortened V by 8 bases and J by 6 bases, and 14 bases separated the two germline ends. Germline CDR1 and CDR2: MDHEN and SYDVKM. The CDR3 sequence: CASVSGLLNEQFF. In DNA form, the CDR3 reads TGTGCCAGCGTATCGGGACTCCTCAATGAGCAGTTCTTC.

The chain combines TRBV6-5 with TRBJ1-2, with 12 nucleotides matching TRBD1. V was pared by 4 bases and J by 8 bases, with 5 bases of the junction left unmatched. This CDR3 spans 14 amino acids. The germline CDR1 and CDR2 sequences are MNHEY and SVGAGI. The CDR3 region is CASSFGTGGAGYTF. The CDR3 nucleotides are TGTGCCAGCAGTTTCGGGACAGGGGGCGCAGGCTACACCTTC.